Shown below are 17 T cell receptor beta chains from a single sample sequenced in a study of cytomegalovirus exposure and HLA in healthy donors. Sequencing was performed with immunoSEQ multiplex PCR; in TCRdb, only in-frame clones are kept and a portion is missing. The table includes roughly 330,000 clones, roughly 90% detected once. Sequencing was carried out using PBMCs. The receptors shown here come from a woman under 40 in good health and CMV-seropositive.

The rearrangement links TRBV7-9 to TRBJ1-1; 8 nucleotides agree with TRBD1. Germline values: CDR1 SEHNR, CDR2 FQNEAQ (reference sequence). V dropped 4 bases and J dropped 2; count of bases not matched to a gene: 12. The CDR3 totals 17 residues. The CDR3 loop reads CASSSPGGAGGNTEAFF. In DNA, the CDR3 is TGTGCCAGCAGCTCTCCAGGGGGCGCCGGAGGAAACACTGAAGCTTTCTTT.

This chain links TRBV7-6 with TRBJ1-1, with 8 nucleotides matching TRBD1. The CDR3 is 15 amino acids. The ends lost 0 bases at V and 1 base at J; junction bases unmatched: 1. Germline CDR1 is SGHVS and CDR2 is FNYEAQ. The CDR3 nucleotides are TGTGCCAGCAGCTTAGCCGGGACAGGGAACACTGAAGCTTTCTTT. It codes for CASSLAGTGNTEAFF.

The rearrangement joins TRBV7-6 to TRBJ2-1; D is possibly TRBD2 (6 bases). Trimming stripped 5 bases from V and 0 bases from J, with 17 bases between. Germline CDR1 SGHVS, CDR2 FNYEAQ. The CDR3 runs 17 residues. Written as DNA, the CDR3 is TGTGCCAGCAGCCCACGTGGTTCTAGCGACTCCTACAATGAGCAGTTCTTC. Encoded protein: CASSPRGSSDSYNEQFF.

The rearrangement links TRBV25-1 to TRBJ1-4; D not certain. This CDR3 has 15 residues. V lost 5 bases to trimming and J lost 5 bases, with 15 bases between them. Looked up from germline, CDR1 is MGHDK and CDR2 is SYGVNS. CDR3 protein: CASSPRERNNEKLFF. The CDR3 DNA reads TGTGCCAGCAGTCCGCGGGAGAGAAACAATGAAAAACTGTTTTTT.

This sequence joins TRBV30 and TRBJ1-6, with TRBD1 as a possible D gene (5 bases). The germline V and J ends were trimmed by 4 bases and 3 bases, with 10 bases remaining between them. CDR3 length equals 14 residues. Germline V gives CDR1 GTSNPN, CDR2 SVGIG (reference sequence). The CDR3 DNA reads as TGTGCCTGGACCTTGGACAACTATAATTCACCCCTCCACTTT. Translated: CAWTLDNYNSPLHF.

The gene calls are TRBV28 and TRBJ1-1, with D tentatively TRBD1 (6 bases). Per the germline V gene, CDR1 is MDHEN and CDR2 is SYDVKM. V was pared by 3 bases and J by 3 bases, with 14 bases between. This CDR3 is built from 15 residues. CDR3 sequence: CASSFSFRGDTEAFF. CDR3 bases: TGTGCCAGCAGTTTCTCCTTCAGGGGAGACACTGAAGCTTTCTTT. The whole variable domain, filled in from reference TRBV28 and TRBJ1-1, reads DVKVTQSSRYLVKRTGEKVFLECVQDMDHENMFWYRQDPGLGLRLIYFSYDVKMKEKGDIPEGYSVSREKKERFSLILESASTNQTSMYLCASSFSFRGDTEAFFGQGTRLTVV.

This chain connects TRBV30 to TRBJ1-1, with D unresolved. This CDR3 spans 13 amino acids. Germline-derived CDR1 and CDR2 are GTSNPN and SVGIG (reference sequence). Trimming left V 0 bases short and J 5 bases short, with 10 bases between. The CDR3 nucleotides read TGTGCCTGGAGTGTATCGATAGTGACTGAAGCTTTCTTT. Its translation: CAWSVSIVTEAFF.

This clone was counted a single time. The chain recombines TRBV5-1 with TRBJ1-6, with unresolved D. The V end lost 0 bases, the J end lost 11 bases, and 12 bases lay between the germline ends. This CDR3 is built from 14 residues. Germline V gives CDR1 SGHRS, CDR2 YFSETQ. Written as DNA, the CDR3 is TGCGCCAGCAGCTTGGAGTGGACCGGCGCACCCCTCCACTTT. Translated: CASSLEWTGAPLHF. Combining the CDR3 with reference TRBV5-1 and TRBJ1-6 gives the whole variable domain KAGVTQTPRYLIKTRGQQVTLSCSPISGHRSVSWYQQTPGQGLQFLFEYFSETQRNKGNFPGRFSGRQFSNSRSEMNVSTLELGDSALYLCASSLEWTGAPLHFGNGTRLTVT.

This rearrangement joins TRBV27 to TRBJ1-1; 10 positions match TRBD1. The CDR3 runs 17 residues. Germline V gene sequence: CDR1 MNHEY, CDR2 SMNVEV (reference sequence). Trimming removed 2 bases from V and 1 base from J; junction bases left unmatched: 7. CDR3 sequence reads: CASSLAGTGEGNTEAFF. CDR3 DNA sequence: TGTGCCAGCAGTTTAGCTGGGACAGGGGAGGGGAACACTGAAGCTTTCTTT.

This chain uses TRBV30 with TRBJ2-2; perhaps D is TRBD1 or TRBD2 (5 bases each). V gave up 0 bases and J gave up 0 bases, with 8 bases separating them. The CDR3 contains 15 residues. Germline V gene lookup returns CDR1 GTSNPN and CDR2 SVGIG (reference sequence). Written as DNA, the CDR3 is TGTGCCTGGAGTGTTGGGGGATCGAACACCGGGGAGCTGTTTTTT. Its translation is CAWSVGGSNTGELFF.

The rearrangement links TRBV28 to TRBJ2-5, with 9 bases aligning to TRBD1. The CDR3 has 15 residues. Germline lookup yields CDR1 MDHEN and CDR2 SYDVKM. V lost 6 bases, J lost 4 bases, and 9 bases stayed unmatched. The CDR3 sequence is CASRNLDRGRETQYF. CDR3 nucleotides: TGTGCCAGCAGGAATTTGGACAGGGGAAGAGAGACCCAGTACTTC. Filled out from reference TRBV28 and TRBJ2-5, the complete variable domain reads DVKVTQSSRYLVKRTGEKVFLECVQDMDHENMFWYRQDPGLGLRLIYFSYDVKMKEKGDIPEGYSVSREKKERFSLILESASTNQTSMYLCASRNLDRGRETQYFGPGTRLLVL.

V usage is TRBV4-2 and J usage is TRBJ1-4, with 9 bases matching TRBD1. Germline loops: CDR1 LGHNA, CDR2 YNFKEQ. This CDR3 region has 15 residues. J was trimmed by 6 bases and V by 9 bases; bases with no gene match: 11. The CDR3 loop reads CASSGSRTGDEKLFF. The DNA for the CDR3 is TGTGCCAGTAGCGGGTCCAGGACAGGGGATGAAAAACTGTTTTTT.

This chain joins TRBV6-1 and TRBJ1-2; unclear D gene. CDR3 length: 11 residues. Germline values: CDR1 MNHNS, CDR2 SASEGT. The V gene lost 8 bases and the J gene lost 8 bases, with 12 bases spanning the gap. The CDR3 reads CASWRGYGYTF. In DNA, the CDR3 is TGTGCCAGCTGGAGAGGTTACGGCTACACCTTC.

The rearrangement links TRBV29-1 to TRBJ2-7; 8 nucleotides align to TRBD1. Unmatched junction bases numbered 17, after V lost 4 bases and J lost 6 bases. CDR3 length: 16 residues. Germline V gene data show CDR1 as SQVTM and CDR2 as ANQGSEA. DNA for the CDR3: TGCAGCGTTGGACACAGGGGGGTCCAGGGTCTAGGCGAGCAGTACTTC. Amino acids: CSVGHRGVQGLGEQYF.

The chain has TRBV7-8 and TRBJ2-7, with D possibly TRBD1 on 6 matching bases. Germline V gives CDR1 SGHVS, CDR2 FQNEAQ. V shed 5 bases and J shed 6 bases, with 17 bases lying between them. The CDR3 loop spans 14 amino acids. CDR3 DNA: TGTGCCAGCAGCCCCGGCCCTACAGGGATCGAGCAGTACTTC. Translating it yields CASSPGPTGIEQYF.

The chain couples TRBV7-7 to TRBJ2-1; possibly TRBD1 for D (5 bases). The CDR3 extends over 14 amino acids. V dropped 1 base and J dropped 7 bases, with 11 bases sitting between them. Per germline, CDR1 SSHAT and CDR2 FNYEAQ (reference sequence). The CDR3 sequence: CASSLGRPGNEQFF. In DNA, the CDR3 is TGTGCCAGCAGCTTAGGGCGCCCAGGGAATGAGCAGTTCTTC.

This sequence joins TRBV7-3 and TRBJ1-2, with D tentatively TRBD1 (5 bases). CDR3 size: 18 residues. Per the germline V gene, CDR1 is SGHTA and CDR2 is FQGTGA. The V end was cut by 5 bases, the J end by 8 bases, with 30 bases between. Here the CDR3 DNA reads TGTGCCAGCAGCCCGAAGTCGGGGACCGGGACGCTATTAGACGGCTACACCTTC. Its protein is CASSPKSGTGTLLDGYTF.